A selection of T cell receptor beta chains follows, all from one sample in a study of OX40 agonist ivuxolimab in advanced cancers. Clones were read by immunoSEQ multiplex PCR, and TCRdb kept only the in-frame ones, dropping some. The sample holds tens of thousands of clones, 80% to 95% seen once. Material: CD4+ or CD8+ T cells sorted from blood, obtained in a trial of the OX40 agonist ivuxolimab. All receptors derive from an adult with an advanced solid tumor such as melanoma, head and neck, liver or kidney cancer. Both conserved end residues are part of each CDR3. Fields, in order: V gene, J gene, CDR3 protein.

>TRBV11-3|TRBJ2-7
CASSLFRGNEQYF
>TRBV28|TRBJ2-7
CASSFLSQREGGKQYF
>TRBV13|TRBJ2-3
CASSLDRADTQYF
>TRBV28|TRBJ2-2
CASSLRGELFF
>TRBV4-2|TRBJ1-4
CASSPKENRGGEKLFF
>TRBV6-5|TRBJ2-3
CASKPGSRDTQYF
>TRBV7-2|TRBJ1-1
CASSPRGKATEAFF
>TRBV19|TRBJ1-2
CASSMDRGYTF
>TRBV7-9|TRBJ2-1
CASSLAPGTGFSNTEQFF
>TRBV7-9|TRBJ1-4
CASSSRQGSEKLFF
>TRBV28|TRBJ2-3
CASSKGQGRDTQYF
>TRBV23-1|TRBJ2-1
CASSQAGDPESYNEQFF
>TRBV7-6|TRBJ2-5
CASTPGGIETQYF
>TRBV2|TRBJ2-7
CASTLGEWYEQYF
>TRBV29-1|TRBJ1-1
CSGLGRMNTEAFF
>TRBV15|TRBJ2-5
CATSRDLGETQYF
>TRBV7-9|TRBJ1-1
CASSLATAPRTEAFF
>TRBV5-1|TRBJ2-5
CASSLRQGLQETQYF
>TRBV4-3|TRBJ1-6
CASSQINSPLHF
>TRBV11-2|TRBJ2-1
CASSTSSGTNNEQFF
>TRBV19|TRBJ1-3
CASSMPGQGTSGNTIYF
>TRBV2|TRBJ2-1
CASSYSGQQFF